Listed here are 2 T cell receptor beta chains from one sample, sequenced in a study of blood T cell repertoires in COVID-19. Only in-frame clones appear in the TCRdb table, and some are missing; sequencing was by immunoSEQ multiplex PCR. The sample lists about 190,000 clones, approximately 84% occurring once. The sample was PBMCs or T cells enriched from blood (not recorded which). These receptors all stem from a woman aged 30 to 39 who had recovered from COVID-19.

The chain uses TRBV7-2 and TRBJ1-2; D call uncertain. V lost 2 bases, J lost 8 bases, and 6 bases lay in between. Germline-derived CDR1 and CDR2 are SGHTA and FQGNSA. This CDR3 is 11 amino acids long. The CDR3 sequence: CASSLTQGYTF. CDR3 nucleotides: TGTGCCAGCAGCTTAACACAGGGCTACACCTTC. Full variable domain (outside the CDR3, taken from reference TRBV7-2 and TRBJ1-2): GAGVSQSPSNKVTEKGKDVELRCDPISGHTALYWYRQSLGQGLEFLIYFQGNSAPDKSGLPSDRFSAERTGGSVSTLTIQRTQQEDSAVYLCASSLTQGYTFGSGTRLTVV.

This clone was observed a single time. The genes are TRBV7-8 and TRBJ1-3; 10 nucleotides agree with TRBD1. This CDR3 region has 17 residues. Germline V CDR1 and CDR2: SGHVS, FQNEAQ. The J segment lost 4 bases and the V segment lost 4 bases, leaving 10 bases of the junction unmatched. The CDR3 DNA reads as TGTGCCAGCAGCTACCCGGGACAGGGGCTACAAGGAAACACCATATATTTT. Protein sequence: CASSYPGQGLQGNTIYF.